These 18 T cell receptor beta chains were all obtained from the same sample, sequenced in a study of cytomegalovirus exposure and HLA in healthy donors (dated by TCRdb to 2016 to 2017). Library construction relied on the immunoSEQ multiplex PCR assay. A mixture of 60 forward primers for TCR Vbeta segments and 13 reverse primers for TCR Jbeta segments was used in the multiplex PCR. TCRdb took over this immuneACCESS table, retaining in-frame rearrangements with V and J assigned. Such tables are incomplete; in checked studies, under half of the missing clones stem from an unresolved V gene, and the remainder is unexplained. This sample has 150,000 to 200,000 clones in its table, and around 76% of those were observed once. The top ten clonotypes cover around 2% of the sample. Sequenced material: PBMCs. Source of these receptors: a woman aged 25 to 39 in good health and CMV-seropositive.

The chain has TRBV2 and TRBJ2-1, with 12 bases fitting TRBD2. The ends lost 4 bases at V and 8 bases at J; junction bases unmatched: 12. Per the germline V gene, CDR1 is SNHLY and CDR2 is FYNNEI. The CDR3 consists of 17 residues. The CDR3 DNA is TGTGCCAGCAGTGGGGCTAGCGGGGGGGTAGGGTACGATGAGCAGTTCTTC. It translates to CASSGASGGVGYDEQFF.

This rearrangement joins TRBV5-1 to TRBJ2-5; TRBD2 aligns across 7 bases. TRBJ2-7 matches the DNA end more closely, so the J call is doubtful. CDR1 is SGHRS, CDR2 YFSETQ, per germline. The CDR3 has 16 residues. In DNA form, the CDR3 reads TGCGCCAGCAGCTTGGCCCCGGCCGGGGGGTCCTACGAGCAGTACTTC. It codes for CASSLAPAGGSYEQYF.

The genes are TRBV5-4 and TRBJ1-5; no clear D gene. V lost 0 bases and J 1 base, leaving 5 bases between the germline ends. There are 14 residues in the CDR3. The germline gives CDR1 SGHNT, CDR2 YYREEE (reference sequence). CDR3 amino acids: CASSLDRSNQPQHF. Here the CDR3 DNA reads TGTGCCAGCAGCTTGGACAGAAGCAATCAGCCCCAGCATTTT.

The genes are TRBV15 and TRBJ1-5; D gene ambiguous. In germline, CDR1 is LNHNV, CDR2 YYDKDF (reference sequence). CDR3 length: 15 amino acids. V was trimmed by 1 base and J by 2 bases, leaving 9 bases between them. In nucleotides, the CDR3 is TGTGCCACCAGCAGAGTCGAGAGGGGCAATCAGCCCCAGCATTTT. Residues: CATSRVERGNQPQHF.

This CDR3 reads CASSTPGRGQETQYF. CDR3 DNA sequence: TGTGCCAGTAGTACCCCCGGAAGGGGACAAGAGACCCAGTACTTC. The V call is TRBV19, the J call TRBJ2-5, with D possibly TRBD1 on 5 matching bases. The CDR3 is 15 residues long. Trimming removed 4 bases from V and 2 bases from J, with 14 bases in between. Germline CDR1 and CDR2: LNHDA and SQIVND (reference sequence).

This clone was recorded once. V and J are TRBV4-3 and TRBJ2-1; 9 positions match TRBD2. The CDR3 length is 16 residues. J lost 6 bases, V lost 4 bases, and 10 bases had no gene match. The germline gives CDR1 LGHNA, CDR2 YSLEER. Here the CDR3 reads CASSPKGVSGSNEQFF. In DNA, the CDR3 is TGCGCCAGCAGCCCAAAGGGAGTTAGCGGGAGCAATGAGCAGTTCTTC.

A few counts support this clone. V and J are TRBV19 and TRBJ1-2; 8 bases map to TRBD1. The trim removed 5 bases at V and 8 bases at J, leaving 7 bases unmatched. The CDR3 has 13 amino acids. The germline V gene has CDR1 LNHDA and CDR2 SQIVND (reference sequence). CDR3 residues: CASSSRTGRGYTF. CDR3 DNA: TGTGCCAGTAGTTCTCGGACAGGGAGAGGCTACACCTTC.

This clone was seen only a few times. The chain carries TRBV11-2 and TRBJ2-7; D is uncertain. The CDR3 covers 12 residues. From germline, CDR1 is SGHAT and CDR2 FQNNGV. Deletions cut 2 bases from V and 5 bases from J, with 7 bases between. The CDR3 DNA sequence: TGTGCCAGCAGCTTAATCTACCACGAGCAGTACTTC. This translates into CASSLIYHEQYF.

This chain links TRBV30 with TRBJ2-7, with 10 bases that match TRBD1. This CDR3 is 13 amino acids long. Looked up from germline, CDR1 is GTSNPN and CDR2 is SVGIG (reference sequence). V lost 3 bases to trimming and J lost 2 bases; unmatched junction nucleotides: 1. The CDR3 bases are TGTGCCTGGAGGGGGACAGGGGCCTACGAGCAGTACTTC. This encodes CAWRGTGAYEQYF.

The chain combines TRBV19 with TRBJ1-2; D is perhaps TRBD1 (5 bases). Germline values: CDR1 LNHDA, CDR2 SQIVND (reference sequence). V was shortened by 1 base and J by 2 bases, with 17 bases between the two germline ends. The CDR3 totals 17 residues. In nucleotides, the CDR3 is TGTGCCAGTAGTATAGTTTGGTTAGACAGTCGGAACTATGGCTACACCTTC. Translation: CASSIVWLDSRNYGYTF. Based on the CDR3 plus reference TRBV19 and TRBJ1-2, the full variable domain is DGGITQSPKYLFRKEGQNVTLSCEQNLNHDAMYWYRQDPGQGLRLIYYSQIVNDFQKGDIAEGYSVSREKKESFPLTVTSAQKNPTAFYLCASSIVWLDSRNYGYTFGSGTRLTVV.

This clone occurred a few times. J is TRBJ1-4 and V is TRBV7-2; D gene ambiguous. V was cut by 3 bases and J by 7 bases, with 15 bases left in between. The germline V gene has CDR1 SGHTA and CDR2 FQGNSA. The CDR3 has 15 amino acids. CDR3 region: CASSFVWGGSEKLFF. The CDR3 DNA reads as TGTGCCAGCAGCTTCGTATGGGGAGGAAGTGAAAAACTGTTTTTT.

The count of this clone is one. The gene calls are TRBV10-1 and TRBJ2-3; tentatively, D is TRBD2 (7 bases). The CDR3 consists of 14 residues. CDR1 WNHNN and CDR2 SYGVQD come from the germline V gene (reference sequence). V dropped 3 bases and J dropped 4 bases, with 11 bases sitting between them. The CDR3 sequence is CASSDGGAADTQYF. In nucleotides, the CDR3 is TGCGCCAGCAGTGATGGGGGGGCCGCAGATACGCAGTATTTT.

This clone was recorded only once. The CDR3 reads CASSKPGQPPSYNEQFF. In DNA, the CDR3 is TGTGCCAGCAGCAAACCGGGACAGCCCCCTTCCTACAATGAGCAGTTCTTC. The chain employs TRBV21-1 and TRBJ2-1; TRBD1 was called by the table and not checked on the DNA. TRBV21-1 is described as a pseudogene. The CDR3 contains 17 residues.

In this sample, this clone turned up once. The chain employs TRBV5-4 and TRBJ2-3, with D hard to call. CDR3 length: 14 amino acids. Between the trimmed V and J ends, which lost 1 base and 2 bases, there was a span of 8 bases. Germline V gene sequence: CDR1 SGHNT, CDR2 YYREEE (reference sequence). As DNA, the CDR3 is TGTGCCAGCAGCTTGCAAGCGAACACAGATACGCAGTATTTT. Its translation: CASSLQANTDTQYF.

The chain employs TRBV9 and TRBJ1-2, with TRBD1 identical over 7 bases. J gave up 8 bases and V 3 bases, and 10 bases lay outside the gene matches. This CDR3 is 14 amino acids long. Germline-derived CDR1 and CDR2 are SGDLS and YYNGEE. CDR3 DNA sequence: TGTGCCAGCAGCGATCATGACAGGGAAGAGGGCTACACCTTC. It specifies CASSDHDREEGYTF.

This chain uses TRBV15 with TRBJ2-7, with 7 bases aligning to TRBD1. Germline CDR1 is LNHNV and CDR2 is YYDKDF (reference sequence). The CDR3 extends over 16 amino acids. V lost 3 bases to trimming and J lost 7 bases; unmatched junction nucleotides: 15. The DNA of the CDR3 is TGTGCCACCAGCAGGGGACCACAAGGGGGCCAGGGGGAGCAGTACTTC. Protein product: CATSRGPQGGQGEQYF.

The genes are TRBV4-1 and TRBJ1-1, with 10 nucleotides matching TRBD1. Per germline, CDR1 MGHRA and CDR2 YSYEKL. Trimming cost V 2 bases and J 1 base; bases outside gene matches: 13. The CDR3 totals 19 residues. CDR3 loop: CASSQPRGGQGDRNTEAFF. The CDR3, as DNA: TGCGCCAGCAGCCAACCCCGAGGAGGACAGGGGGATAGGAACACTGAAGCTTTCTTT.

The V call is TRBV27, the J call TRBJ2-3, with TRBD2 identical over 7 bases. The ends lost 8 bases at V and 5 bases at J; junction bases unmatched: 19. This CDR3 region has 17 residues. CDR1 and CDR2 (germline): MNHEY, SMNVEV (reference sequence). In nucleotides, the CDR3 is TGTGCCAGCCATGCCCTCGGAGCGGGACGATTGATAGATACGCAGTATTTT. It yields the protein CASHALGAGRLIDTQYF.